These 17 T cell receptor beta chains were all obtained from the same sample, sequenced in a study of chemoradiotherapy in HPV16-positive cancers. Here immunoSEQ multiplex PCR was the method, and the copy in TCRdb shows in-frame clones only, minus some. This sample has roughly 14,000 clones; more than 60% occur once, and the top ten carry about 1.3%. Sampling was done from a patient who underwent chemoradiotherapy. These receptors were obtained from a human donor with HPV-associated anogenital cancer.

The chain is built from TRBV6-1 and TRBJ1-1, with 9 bases lining up with TRBD1. V trimming: 8 bases; J trimming: 3 bases; junction bases outside the gene matches: 7. The CDR3 totals 14 residues. Germline-derived CDR1 and CDR2 are MNHNS and SASEGT. The CDR3 sequence: CASARTGDHTEAFF. For the CDR3, the DNA is TGTGCCAGCGCCCGGACAGGGGATCACACTGAAGCTTTCTTT.

The chain combines TRBV9 with TRBJ2-7; D not certain. Between the trimmed V and J ends, which lost 4 bases and 2 bases, there was a span of 13 bases. This CDR3 has 14 residues. The germline CDR1 and CDR2 sequences are SGDLS and YYNGEE. The CDR3 DNA sequence: TGTGCCAGCAGCCCCACGAGTATGGCCTACGAGCAGTACTTC. Translating it yields CASSPTSMAYEQYF.

This sequence joins TRBV5-1 and TRBJ1-1; D gene unclear. The CDR3 totals 11 residues. CDR1 is SGHRS and CDR2 is YFSETQ in the germline V gene. The V end lost 6 bases, the J end lost 6 bases, and 9 bases lay between the germline ends. The CDR3 is CASTKEPEAFF. As DNA, the CDR3 is TGCGCCAGCACCAAGGAGCCTGAAGCTTTCTTT. The whole variable domain, remainder taken from reference TRBV5-1 and TRBJ1-1, is KAGVTQTPRYLIKTRGQQVTLSCSPISGHRSVSWYQQTPGQGLQFLFEYFSETQRNKGNFPGRFSGRQFSNSRSEMNVSTLELGDSALYLCASTKEPEAFFGQGTRLTVV.

A remark on this clone: Mismatch with germline at one junction end may stem from a read error. V gene TRBV5-6 combines with J gene TRBJ1-3, with 7 bases matching TRBD1. The V gene's germline CDR1 is SGHDT and CDR2 YYEEEE. The CDR3 runs to 15 residues. CDR3 residues: CASTLRTGVGNTIYF. In DNA form, the CDR3 reads TGTGCCAGCACCTTGAGGACAGGAGTAGGAAACACCATATATTTT.

The gene calls are TRBV15 and TRBJ2-4; D ambiguous. Between the trimmed V and J ends, which lost 5 bases and 8 bases, there was a span of 13 bases. CDR1 is LNHNV, CDR2 YYDKDF, per germline (reference sequence). This CDR3 is built from 13 residues. The CDR3 DNA follows: TGTGCCACCAGCCTGTCGAAGGTGGACATTCAGTACTTC. It is translated as CATSLSKVDIQYF.

DNA for the CDR3: TGTGCCAGTAGCAGGTGGGGCAATCAGCCCCAGCATTTT. Protein sequence: CASSRWGNQPQHF. The chain combines TRBV19 with TRBJ1-5, with D uncertain. Trimming took off 6 bases at V and 2 bases at J, with 8 bases between the two ends. Per germline, CDR1 LNHDA and CDR2 SQIVND (reference sequence). There are 13 residues in the CDR3.

In its sample, this clone was seen a few times. The chain links TRBV11-3 to TRBJ1-2; D is uncertain. V lost 5 bases to trimming and J lost 0 bases, with 16 bases between them. Germline values: CDR1 SGHNT, CDR2 YENEEA. The CDR3 contains 16 residues. This CDR3 reads CASSLAGGRTNYGYTF. The CDR3 DNA reads TGTGCCAGCAGCCTGGCCGGAGGGCGAACTAACTATGGCTACACCTTC.

This clone came up a few times. The V gene is TRBV7-2, the J gene TRBJ2-2, with D unresolved. This CDR3 has 14 residues. Germline CDR1 is SGHTA and CDR2 is FQGNSA. V was pared by 1 base and J by 6 bases, with 9 bases between. CDR3 sequence reads: CASSLVIGSGELFF. The CDR3 nucleotides are TGTGCCAGCAGCTTAGTTATAGGGTCCGGGGAGCTGTTTTTT.

The J gene is TRBJ1-1, the V gene TRBV7-2; D is possibly TRBD1 (5 bases). The V end was cut by 5 bases, the J end by 6 bases, with 16 bases between. Germline CDR1 is SGHTA and CDR2 is FQGNSA. The CDR3 covers 14 residues. The CDR3 region has the DNA TGTGCCAGCAGCCAAACAGACGGGGGTGCTGAAGCTTTCTTT. Translation: CASSQTDGGAEAFF.

To note about this clone: One end of the junction fails to match germline, which may point to a read error. This sequence joins TRBV5-4 and TRBJ2-7; weak D call: TRBD2 (6 bases). Germline CDR1 SGHNT, CDR2 YYREEE (reference sequence). This CDR3 is 14 amino acids long. The CDR3 bases are TGTGCCAGCAGCTTGGCTTCAGAAGGGACTGGCAAGGTCTTC. Protein product: CASSLASEGTGKVF.

This clone came up once. The V and J genes are TRBV6-5 and TRBJ2-6; D gene unclear. CDR1 is MNHEY and CDR2 is SVGAGI in the germline V gene. V was cut by 4 bases and J by 1 base, with 8 bases left in between. The CDR3 is made up of 15 amino acids. This CDR3 is CASSLSRSGANVLTF. CDR3 bases: TGTGCCAGCAGTTTAAGCAGATCTGGGGCCAACGTCCTGACTTTC.

This clone has a single count. V is TRBV27 and J is TRBJ1-6; weak D call: TRBD1 (5 bases). V gave up 8 bases and J gave up 6 bases, with 14 bases separating them. This CDR3 spans 14 amino acids. Germline V gene data show CDR1 as MNHEY and CDR2 as SMNVEV (reference sequence). In nucleotides, the CDR3 is TGTGCCAGCCGGGAGGGGATGTTTAATTCACCCCTCCACTTT. Translating it yields CASREGMFNSPLHF.

This clone occurred a few times. The junction departs from germline at one end; a sequencing error may be responsible. This chain uses TRBV2 with TRBJ1-2; 11 positions match TRBD1. Germline loops: CDR1 SNHLY, CDR2 FYNNEI. The CDR3 runs 11 residues. This CDR3 reads CASRPPGQGAF. The CDR3 DNA is TGTGCCAGCAGACCACCGGGACAGGGGGCCTTC. Combining the CDR3 with reference TRBV2 and TRBJ1-2 gives the whole variable domain EPEVTQTPSHQVTQMGQEVILRCVPISNHLYFYWYRQILGQKVEFLVSFYNNEISEKSEIFDDQFSVERPDGSNFTLKIRSTKLEDSAMYFCASRPPGQGAFGSGTRLTVV.

The J gene is TRBJ2-3, the V gene TRBV6-6, with a tentative D call TRBD2 (7 bases). Trimming removed 4 bases from V and 1 base from J, with 9 bases in between. The CDR3 is 14 amino acids. From germline, CDR1 is MNHNY and CDR2 SVGAGI (reference sequence). CDR3 amino acids: CASSLGGRTDTQYF. CDR3 nucleotide sequence: TGTGCCAGCAGTTTGGGGGGGCGCACAGATACGCAGTATTTT.

The chain is built from TRBV7-6 and TRBJ2-3, with 7 bases identical to TRBD2. The CDR3 length is 16 residues. Germline assignment: CDR1 SGHVS and CDR2 FNYEAQ. Trimming at V came to 2 bases and at J to 3 bases, leaving 8 bases not matched to a gene. The CDR3 coding sequence is TGTGCCAGCAGCTTAAATGCGGGACTAACTACAGATACGCAGTATTTT. Its protein is CASSLNAGLTTDTQYF.

This chain connects TRBV19 to TRBJ1-4; D is unresolved. The CDR3 consists of 15 residues. Germline CDR1 reads LNHDA; CDR2 reads SQIVND (reference sequence). Trimming pared 5 bases from V and 6 bases from J, leaving 16 bases between. The DNA of the CDR3 is TGTGCCAGTAGTCTTGATGGTAGAGTTTATGAAAAACTGTTTTTT. Translation gives CASSLDGRVYEKLFF.

The V call is TRBV11-2, the J call TRBJ2-7; 7 bases match TRBD1. With V trimmed by 5 bases and J by 2 bases, 12 bases remained unmatched. Germline loops: CDR1 SGHAT, CDR2 FQNNGV. The CDR3 has 16 amino acids. The CDR3 region is CASSPWTGTKTYEQYF. The CDR3, as DNA: TGTGCCAGCAGCCCCTGGACAGGAACAAAGACCTACGAGCAGTACTTC. Full variable domain (remainder filled in from reference TRBV11-2 and TRBJ2-7): EAGVAQSPRYKIIEKRQSVAFWCNPISGHATLYWYQQILGQGPKLLIQFQNNGVVDDSQLPKDRFSAERLKGVDSTLKIQPAKLEDSAVYLCASSPWTGTKTYEQYFGPGTRLTVT.